This T cell receptor (beta chain) was documented in a study of glioma-infiltrating T cells. This CDR3 has 14 amino acids. Germline trimming cut 5 bases from V and 3 bases from J; bases unmatched to any gene: 5. Germline CDR1 DFQATT, CDR2 SNEGSKA (reference sequence). Using RNA template, CDR3s of TCR alpha and beta were amplified with iRepertoire arm-PCR. For one-step reverse transcription and amplification, roughly 100-400 ng of tissue mRNA or PBMC total RNA was used. A single record per CDR3 protein comes from TCRdb applying MiXCR to the multiplex PCR reads. Of more than 90,000 distinct CDR3 sequences listed, roughly 39% are singletons.

Sequencing was performed on glioma tissue, nonneoplastic brain tissue, or PBMCs (not recorded which). V is TRBV20-1 and J is TRBJ2-7; TRBD2 matches at 12 bases. This receptor was identified in a human donor with low-grade glioma or glioblastoma, undergoing nonglioma brain surgery, or in good health (not recorded which). CDR3 amino acids: CSAPQLAGGYEQYF. For the CDR3, the DNA is TGCAGTGCTCCCCAACTAGCGGGAGGCTACGAGCAGTACTTC.